This TCR delta chain was identified during a study of Vδ1+ human thymocytes. Sequences come from RNA converted to cDNA by reverse transcription. CDR3 amplicons came from multiplex PCR with pooled V-gene forward and constant-region reverse primers. TCRdb reran clone calling via CATT on the multiplex PCR reads. The sample has tens of thousands of delta-chain clones, around a sixth seen once. Germline V CDR1 and CDR2: TSWWSYY, QGS. This CDR3 contains 20 residues. Whole-study results and caveats: Donors shared many TRG clonotypes but few TRD clonotypes. Approximately 19% of thymic delta-chain sequences were Vdelta2, with few Vdelta3, unlike blood Vdelta1+ controls. In the thymus, TRG and TRD repertoires looked highly polyclonal with Gaussian CDR3 lengths.

On this clone: The antigen remains unidentified.

Material: Vdelta1+ gamma-delta thymocytes from the thymus. Sample subset: FACS-sorted CD3+ TCRalphabeta- TCRVdelta1+ TCRVdelta2- thymocytes. The V call is TRDV1, the J call TRDJ1; 7 bases line up with TRDD3. This TCR was recovered from a boy under two years old who had congenital heart surgery. CDR3 loop: CALQPPTWVGDGHGTDKLIF. CDR3 sequence (DNA): TGTGCCCTTCAACCCCCTACGTGGGTGGGGGACGGTCACGGGACCGATAAACTCATCTTT.